This paragraph covers one T cell receptor (beta chain) sequence. Repertoires were generated with immunoSEQ multiplex PCR, while TCRdb's copy carries only in-frame clones and drops some. The table records hundreds of thousands of clones, more than 85% of them present only once. The entry originates in a study of blood T cell repertoires in COVID-19. About the study: In each case, the material was cDNA or gDNA derived from T cells, B-cell-depleted T cells, or PBMCs.

Germline CDR1 reads SGHTA; CDR2 reads FQGNSA. The CDR3 length is 14 residues. Deletions cut 1 base from V and 5 bases from J, with 10 bases between. Material: peripheral blood. The chain has TRBV7-2 and TRBJ2-3, with D possibly being TRBD2 (6 bases). This TCR was recovered from a man in his forties with acute or convalescent COVID-19. The CDR3 DNA reads TGTGCCAGCAGCTTAGGCGGGGTCCAAGATACGCAGTATTTT. Its protein is CASSLGGVQDTQYF.